This T cell receptor beta chain came from a study of T cell responses to AZD1222 COVID-19 vaccine (dated by TCRdb to about 2021). Study-level background: A total of under 250 trial participants underwent TCR sequencing, of whom about 210 had received two doses of AZD1222 and some 25 had received two doses of the MenACWY control vaccine. Trial participants were enrolled by age into 18-55, 56-69 and 70-plus year subgroups, with roughly 160, 29 and 62 TCR-sequenced participants respectively.

Concerning this clone itself: Which antigen it targets is not known. Base qualities are missing; no much larger clone stands one base away.

Per the publication, the time point label means: about 28 days (+/-7) after the second vaccine dose. Because spike-specific TCR depth and breadth did not differ between the two schedules, AZD1222 recipients who got a second dose at roughly 4 weeks were pooled with those who got a second dose at roughly 12 weeks. Vaccinee samples were obtained from the UK trials COV001 and COV002, which included a single-blind randomized controlled phase 2/3 trial of AZD1222 (ChAdOx1 nCoV-19) in healthy adults. For TCRbeta chain sequencing, PBMC samples were collected from trial participants at day 0 and at day 28 after the second dose. V is cut by 0 bases and J by 0 bases, and the space between the germline ends is 15 bases. From a lookup of the germline V gene, CDR1 and CDR2 are SGHRS and YFSETQ. The CDR3 covers 17 residues, taking in both the cysteine and the phenylalanine. Only the CDR3 DNA is retained, 51 bases long and in frame from the first base.

The paper as a whole reports these results and caveats: After two AZD1222 doses, both the breadth and the depth of spike-specific TCRs were significantly higher than at day 0 and than in MenACWY recipients. Conclusions about previously exposed vaccinees are limited, since just 5 to 7 AZD1222 recipients were seropositive for SARS-CoV-2 at baseline. Participants were mostly white British, with more females than males. The authors suggested clonal diversity may have been underestimated. Reportedly, close to half of the unique spike-specific TCRs recognized epitopes lying outside the regions that are mutated in the B.1.351 and B.1.1.7 variants. In the small 56-69-year group, the increase in depth fell short of significance, most likely because of low power. Because no samples from the day 14 peak response were available, repertoires could be characterized only after the peak T cell response. The vaccine-associated CD4 TCRs covered the entire spike protein, and the dominant responses fell in regions 160-218 and 743-854.

The CDR3 regions of human TCRbeta chains were analyzed by immunosequencing. From the authors' description of their analysis: TCRs in the repertoires were compared against a reference library of SARS-CoV-2-specific TCRs that had been generated with the MIRA antigen-specificity platform. Breadth meant the fraction of unique TCRs that were SARS-CoV-2-associated, whereas depth meant the fraction of total T cells that were SARS-CoV-2-associated. Using the MIRA data, each spike-specific TCR was mapped to the spike region that the TCR reacts to and placed in a CD4 or CD8 class. Log10-transformed breadth and depth values were compared by one-way ANOVA with Sidak's multiple comparisons tests. Held by TCRdb, this immuneACCESS table contains in-frame sequences only and omits some clones. Under half of the omission traces to an unresolved V gene where checked; the cause of the rest is unknown. V and J calls and clone size are copied from that table; D and trimming were computed from the DNA. Counted in this sample were just under 90,000 clones; 89% of them appeared once. 5.5% of the sample is in the top ten clones.

The TCR sequence derives from an adult who received the AZD1222 COVID-19 vaccine. Sequenced here: peripheral blood, sampled 28 days after the second AZD1222 dose. This sequence uses TRBV5-1 and TRBJ2-5; TRBD2 is possibly the D segment (6 matching bases). Here the CDR3 is given as CASSLVGSGINQETQYF. The DNA is TGCGCCAGCAGCTTGGTTGGTAGCGGCATCAACCAAGAGACCCAGTACTTC.